The T cell receptor (beta chain) described here comes from a study of T cell responses to AZD1222 COVID-19 vaccine. Libraries were prepared by immunoSEQ multiplex PCR; TCRdb keeps only in-frame clonotypes and omits some of them. The table has 190,000 or so clones, approximately 93% seen once. Study observations and caveats: Vaccine-related CD4 TCRs covered spike, predominating at 160-218 and 743-854.

A remark on this clone: What it recognizes is unknown.

The V gene lost 2 bases and the J gene lost 5 bases, with 8 bases spanning the gap. Germline-derived CDR1 and CDR2 are SNHLY and FYNNEI. The CDR3 has 13 residues. This chain links TRBV2 with TRBJ2-3; D ambiguous. The receptor's source is an adult who received the AZD1222 COVID-19 vaccine. The sample in question was peripheral blood, obtained 28 days after the second AZD1222 dose. The CDR3 nucleotides are TGTGCCAGCAGTGAAAGTCCGAGAGATACGCAGTATTTT. It specifies CASSESPRDTQYF.